These 13 T cell receptor beta chains share one sample of origin, sequenced in a study of cytomegalovirus exposure and HLA in healthy donors. It was with 60 Vbeta and 13 Jbeta primers that the PCR ran. Generated by immunoSEQ multiplex PCR, the TCRdb table keeps only in-frame clones and is missing some. The table has 130,000 to 150,000 clones, under 85% seen once. The specimen sequenced was PBMCs. The receptors were gathered from a woman aged 40 to 50 in good health and CMV-seropositive.

The chain couples TRBV9 to TRBJ1-6; TRBD1 agrees at 9 bases. V lost 5 bases, J lost 9 bases, and 9 bases stayed unmatched. Germline V CDR1 and CDR2: SGDLS, YYNGEE. This CDR3 has 15 amino acids. The CDR3 region has the DNA TGTGCCAGCAGTGAAACCGGGACAGGGTTTTCACCCCTCCACTTT. Its protein is CASSETGTGFSPLHF.

The chain recombines TRBV10-3 with TRBJ2-2; D unresolved. The CDR3 loop spans 15 amino acids. Trimming removed 6 bases at V and 0 bases at J, with 11 bases between. Germline V gene lookup returns CDR1 ENHRY and CDR2 SYGVKD. CDR3 protein: CAISPGRSNTGELFF. The CDR3 nucleotides read TGTGCCATCAGCCCGGGTCGTTCGAACACCGGGGAGCTGTTTTTT.

The CDR3 DNA sequence: TGTGCCAGCAACCCCAGGGGCCCGACAGGGCCGGAGACCCAGTACTTC. This translates into CASNPRGPTGPETQYF. The chain links TRBV5-6 to TRBJ2-5; 7 bases agree with TRBD1. J was trimmed by 5 bases and V by 6 bases; bases with no gene match: 16. CDR3 size: 16 residues. The germline V gene encodes CDR1 SGHDT and CDR2 YYEEEE. The full variable domain, its missing parts supplied by reference TRBV5-6 and TRBJ2-5, is DAGVTQSPTHLIKTRGQQVTLRCSPKSGHDTVSWYQQALGQGPQFIFQYYEEEERQRGNFPDRFSGHQFPNYSSELNVNALLLGDSALYLCASNPRGPTGPETQYFGPGTRLLVL.

This clone turned up a few times. The chain couples TRBV12-5 to TRBJ1-4, with D uncertain. The CDR3 sequence is 14 residues long. The ends were cut back, 2 bases at V and 10 bases at J, with 14 bases in the middle. Germline loops: CDR1 LGHNT, CDR2 FRNRAP. The CDR3: CASGLLPSEGKLFF. CDR3 DNA: TGTGCTAGTGGTTTGCTCCCATCCGAGGGAAAACTGTTTTTT. Drawing the rest from reference TRBV12-5 and TRBJ1-4, the complete variable domain is DARVTQTPRHKVTEMGQEVTMRCQPILGHNTVFWYRQTMMQGLELLAYFRNRAPLDDSGMPKDRFSAEMPDATLATLKIQPSEPRDSAVYFCASGLLPSEGKLFFGSGTQLSVL.

J is TRBJ1-1 and V is TRBV19; D is perhaps TRBD1 (5 bases). The CDR3 runs to 14 residues. V lost 1 base and J lost 6, with 12 bases in between. Germline assignment: CDR1 LNHDA and CDR2 SQIVND (reference sequence). CDR3 region: CASSIGVRVPEAFF. Here the CDR3 DNA reads TGTGCCAGTAGTATAGGAGTCAGGGTTCCTGAAGCTTTCTTT.

V usage is TRBV27 and J usage is TRBJ2-2; TRBD2 aligns across 11 bases. The CDR3 has 15 amino acids. Germline CDR1 and CDR2: MNHEY and SMNVEV (reference sequence). Losses at the gene ends were 3 bases for V and 6 bases for J; bases not matched to a gene: 3. The CDR3 DNA is TGTGCCAGCAGTTTTAGCGGGGGGGTTGCCGGGGAGCTGTTTTTT. This gives the protein CASSFSGGVAGELFF.

This clone was counted a few times. The chain links TRBV28 to TRBJ1-4, with a tentative D call TRBD1 (6 bases). Trimming took off 5 bases at V and 5 bases at J, with 12 bases between the two ends. Germline lookup yields CDR1 MDHEN and CDR2 SYDVKM. The CDR3 contains 14 residues. As DNA, the CDR3 is TGTGCCAGCAGTCCCGGGACACCCAATGAAAAACTGTTTTTT. Translating it yields CASSPGTPNEKLFF.

The V call is TRBV6-1, the J call TRBJ1-1; 9 positions match TRBD1. The CDR3 is 16 amino acids. Germline CDR1 and CDR2: MNHNS and SASEGT. V dropped 2 bases and J dropped 6; count of bases not matched to a gene: 10. In nucleotides, the CDR3 is TGTGCCAGCAGTGAATTCGGGACAGGGAGGCTCTCTGAAGCTTTCTTT. Amino acid sequence: CASSEFGTGRLSEAFF.

The chain has TRBV30 and TRBJ2-7; 9 bases align to TRBD2. Germline V CDR1 and CDR2: GTSNPN, SVGIG (reference sequence). The CDR3 runs 12 residues. The V segment lost 8 bases and the J segment 1 base; nucleotides outside the gene matches: 3. CDR3 in DNA: TGTGCCGGCGGGGGGGCTTCCTACGAGCAGTACTTC. This translates into CAGGGASYEQYF.

The rearrangement uses TRBV7-6 and TRBJ1-4; 7 bases agree with TRBD1. The CDR3 runs 14 residues. CDR1 and CDR2 (germline): SGHVS, FNYEAQ. The trim removed 3 bases at V and 4 bases at J, leaving 2 bases unmatched. The CDR3 loop reads CASSFQGVNEKLFF. The CDR3 DNA reads as TGTGCCAGCAGCTTTCAGGGGGTTAATGAAAAACTGTTTTTT.

This clone was seen a single time. The chain uses TRBV6-1 and TRBJ2-2, with D hard to call. The CDR3 runs to 15 residues. The germline gives CDR1 MNHNS, CDR2 SASEGT. V was trimmed by 2 bases and J by 2 bases, leaving 9 bases between them. The CDR3 is CASSEQVVNTGELFF. CDR3 DNA sequence: TGTGCCAGCAGTGAACAGGTTGTCAACACCGGGGAGCTGTTTTTT.

This sequence joins TRBV19 and TRBJ2-5; D may be TRBD1 (6 bases). Germline V lookup: CDR1 LNHDA, CDR2 SQIVND (reference sequence). The ends were cut back, 6 bases at V and 6 bases at J, with 20 bases in the middle. The CDR3 is 15 amino acids. In DNA, the CDR3 is TGTGCCAGTAGCGACTTACAGGGCCAGGTAAAGACCCAGTACTTC. It translates to CASSDLQGQVKTQYF.

This chain uses TRBV5-1 with TRBJ2-2; TRBD1 is a possible D gene (7 bases). Looked up from germline, CDR1 is SGHRS and CDR2 is YFSETQ. Deletions cut 6 bases from V and 0 bases from J, with 15 bases between. The CDR3 consists of 16 residues. The CDR3 loop reads CASKTGGTANTGELFF. CDR3 nucleotide sequence: TGCGCCAGCAAAACCGGAGGGACAGCGAACACCGGGGAGCTGTTTTTT.